Listed below are T cell receptor beta chains from one sample, sequenced in a study of blood T cell repertoires in COVID-19. Sequencing was performed with immunoSEQ multiplex PCR; in TCRdb, only in-frame clones are kept and a portion is missing. The sample gives around 100,000 clones, 90% of which show up once; 5% to 6% is in the top ten. Sequences were obtained from peripheral blood. Receptors originate from a man aged 50 to 60 with acute or convalescent COVID-19. The CDR3 runs from the conserved cysteine through the conserved F or W. Fields, in order: J gene, clone size, V gene, D gene, CDR3 protein, CDR3 DNA. The D gene is left open where the match is weak. Part of the rows lack a size; the others show once, few, many or a class for expanded clones.

j_gene: TRBJ1-2; abundance: .; v_gene: TRBV19; d_gene: TRBD1; CDR3aa: CASTKDRERYYTF; CDR3nt: TGTGCCAGTACCAAGGACAGGGAAAGATACTACACCTTC
j_gene: TRBJ1-1; abundance: .; v_gene: TRBV19; d_gene: .; CDR3aa: CASNWDKNTEAFF; CDR3nt: TGTGCCAGTAATTGGGACAAGAACACTGAAGCTTTCTTT
j_gene: TRBJ2-1; abundance: .; v_gene: TRBV11-3; d_gene: TRBD2; CDR3aa: CASSPGGRSSYNEQFF; CDR3nt: TGTGCCAGCAGCCCCGGCGGGAGGAGCTCCTACAATGAGCAGTTCTTC
j_gene: TRBJ2-7; abundance: .; v_gene: TRBV7-9; d_gene: TRBD2; CDR3aa: CASSLVVGVAGPYEQYF; CDR3nt: TGTGCCAGCAGCTTGGTCGTAGGGGTAGCGGGACCCTACGAGCAGTACTTC
j_gene: TRBJ2-5; abundance: .; v_gene: TRBV11-2; d_gene: .; CDR3aa: CASSLVMEGTQYF; CDR3nt: TGTGCCAGCAGCTTAGTTATGGAGGGGACCCAGTACTTC
j_gene: TRBJ2-2; abundance: .; v_gene: TRBV7-8; d_gene: TRBD2; CDR3aa: CASSSYRLAGYSNTGELFF; CDR3nt: TGTGCCAGCAGCTCCTACCGACTAGCGGGGTACTCGAACACCGGGGAGCTGTTTTTT
j_gene: TRBJ2-7; abundance: .; v_gene: TRBV7-2; d_gene: .; CDR3aa: CASSAYSYEQYF; CDR3nt: TGTGCCAGCAGCGCGTATTCCTACGAGCAGTACTTC
j_gene: TRBJ1-2; abundance: .; v_gene: TRBV27; d_gene: TRBD1; CDR3aa: CASSRLRLGQLNYGYTF; CDR3nt: TGTGCCAGCAGTCGACTACGTCTGGGACAGTTGAACTATGGCTACACCTTC
j_gene: TRBJ2-7; abundance: .; v_gene: TRBV9; d_gene: TRBD2; CDR3aa: CASSANPEIAGEQYF; CDR3nt: TGTGCCAGCAGCGCCAACCCCGAGATAGCGGGGGAGCAGTACTTC
j_gene: TRBJ2-7; abundance: once; v_gene: TRBV7-8; d_gene: TRBD1; CDR3aa: CASSASGTGSLEQYF; CDR3nt: TGTGCCAGCAGCGCATCCGGGACAGGGTCCCTCGAGCAGTACTTC
j_gene: TRBJ1-1; abundance: .; v_gene: TRBV9; d_gene: .; CDR3aa: CASSGSGGTEAFF; CDR3nt: TGTGCCAGCAGCGGATCAGGAGGCACTGAAGCTTTCTTT
j_gene: TRBJ1-2; abundance: .; v_gene: TRBV20-1; d_gene: TRBD1; CDR3aa: CSASRTGYYGYTF; CDR3nt: TGCAGTGCTAGTAGGACAGGCTACTATGGCTACACCTTC
j_gene: TRBJ1-1; abundance: once; v_gene: TRBV19; d_gene: .; CDR3aa: CASSPQRGFTEAFF; CDR3nt: TGTGCCAGTAGTCCCCAAAGGGGCTTCACTGAAGCTTTCTTT
j_gene: TRBJ2-7; abundance: once; v_gene: TRBV21-1; d_gene: .; CDR3aa: CASSKGGQFPYEQYF; CDR3nt: TGTGCCAGCAGCAAAGGTGGCCAGTTCCCCTACGAGCAGTACTTC
j_gene: TRBJ1-4; abundance: .; v_gene: TRBV5-1; d_gene: .; CDR3aa: CASSPSGGSTNEKLFF; CDR3nt: TGCGCCAGCAGCCCAAGCGGGGGCTCAACTAATGAAAAACTGTTTTTT
j_gene: TRBJ1-5; abundance: .; v_gene: TRBV30; d_gene: .; CDR3aa: CAWNLRGNQPQHF; CDR3nt: TGTGCCTGGAATCTGAGGGGCAATCAGCCCCAGCATTTT
j_gene: TRBJ1-2; abundance: once; v_gene: TRBV29-1; d_gene: .; CDR3aa: CSITQVNGRNGYTF; CDR3nt: TGCAGCATCACCCAGGTCAACGGTAGGAATGGCTACACCTTC
j_gene: TRBJ2-3; abundance: .; v_gene: TRBV20-1; d_gene: .; CDR3aa: CSARRGDTQYF; CDR3nt: TGCAGTGCTCGTAGGGGAGATACGCAGTATTTT
j_gene: TRBJ1-5; abundance: .; v_gene: TRBV7-8; d_gene: .; CDR3aa: CASSLGSRSRNQPQHF; CDR3nt: TGTGCCAGCAGCTTAGGGAGTCGGTCGCGGAATCAGCCCCAGCATTTT
j_gene: TRBJ1-1; abundance: .; v_gene: TRBV7-9; d_gene: TRBD1; CDR3aa: CASTLDRDHTEAFF; CDR3nt: TGTGCCAGCACCCTCGACAGGGATCACACTGAAGCTTTCTTT
j_gene: TRBJ1-2; abundance: .; v_gene: TRBV27; d_gene: TRBD1; CDR3aa: CASSPGTGTGYTF; CDR3nt: TGTGCCAGCAGTCCCGGGACAGGGACCGGCTACACCTTC
j_gene: TRBJ1-4; abundance: .; v_gene: TRBV6-5; d_gene: TRBD1; CDR3aa: CASSFGTVGEKLFF; CDR3nt: TGTGCCAGCAGTTTCGGGACAGTCGGAGAAAAACTGTTTTTT
j_gene: TRBJ1-2; abundance: .; v_gene: TRBV7-2; d_gene: .; CDR3aa: CASSLVSNGYTF; CDR3nt: TGTGCCAGCAGCTTAGTCAGTAATGGCTACACCTTC
j_gene: TRBJ1-5; abundance: .; v_gene: TRBV19; d_gene: .; CDR3aa: CASSTRTVSDQPQHF; CDR3nt: TGTGCCAGTAGTACCCGGACAGTCTCCGATCAGCCCCAGCATTTT
j_gene: TRBJ2-4; abundance: .; v_gene: TRBV2; d_gene: .; CDR3aa: CASSGRDFPDIQYF; CDR3nt: TGTGCCAGCAGTGGCCGGGACTTCCCAGACATTCAGTACTTC
j_gene: TRBJ2-5; abundance: .; v_gene: TRBV11-2; d_gene: TRBD2; CDR3aa: CASSLGPAGGQETQYF; CDR3nt: TGTGCCAGCAGCTTAGGCCCAGCGGGAGGCCAAGAGACCCAGTACTTC
j_gene: TRBJ2-7; abundance: .; v_gene: TRBV18; d_gene: .; CDR3aa: CASSPNNYEQYF; CDR3nt: TGTGCCAGCTCACCTAATAACTACGAGCAGTACTTC
j_gene: TRBJ2-1; abundance: .; v_gene: TRBV6-2/TRBV6-3; d_gene: TRBD2; CDR3aa: CASSYSGGSNEQFF; CDR3nt: TGTGCCAGCAGTTACTCGGGGGGGAGCAATGAGCAGTTCTTC
j_gene: TRBJ2-2; abundance: .; v_gene: TRBV18; d_gene: TRBD2; CDR3aa: CASSPTSGRYNTGELFF; CDR3nt: TGTGCCAGCTCACCGACTAGCGGGAGGTACAACACCGGGGAGCTGTTTTTT
j_gene: TRBJ1-4; abundance: .; v_gene: TRBV19; d_gene: .; CDR3aa: CASSAQLNEKLFF; CDR3nt: TGTGCCAGTAGTGCCCAGTTAAATGAAAAACTGTTTTTT
j_gene: TRBJ2-2; abundance: .; v_gene: TRBV11-3; d_gene: TRBD2; CDR3aa: CASSLGLAGMSTGELFF; CDR3nt: TGTGCCAGCAGCTTAGGTCTAGCGGGAATGAGCACCGGGGAGCTGTTTTTT
j_gene: TRBJ2-1; abundance: .; v_gene: TRBV4-1; d_gene: .; CDR3aa: CASSQSTYNEQFF; CDR3nt: TGCGCCAGCAGCCAGTCTACTTACAATGAGCAGTTCTTC
j_gene: TRBJ1-2; abundance: once; v_gene: TRBV7-9; d_gene: .; CDR3aa: CASSPGGTPTNYGYTF; CDR3nt: TGTGCCAGCAGTCCCGGAGGAACGCCAACCAACTATGGCTACACCTTC